This T cell receptor (beta chain) was captured in a study of OX40 agonist ivuxolimab in advanced cancers. Study-level information: Every 2 weeks, ivuxolimab was infused into the patients intravenously at between 0.01 and 10 mg/kg. Partial responses were seen in three patients, one with hepatocellular carcinoma and two with cutaneous melanoma. General observations from the study: Partial responders at 0.1-3.0 mg/kg showed near-lowest clonal expansion.

A note on this clone: Antigen: not known.

Generated by immunoSEQ multiplex PCR, the TCRdb table keeps only in-frame clones and is missing some. Found here are some 83,000 clones, approximately 86% of them singletons; the top ten hold 1.5% to 2%. Patients with autoimmune history or systemic immunosuppression were excluded. Germline V gene data show CDR1 as LGHNT and CDR2 as FRNRAP. V lost 5 bases to trimming and J lost 0 bases, with 5 bases between them. This CDR3 comprises 13 residues. This clonotype was obtained from an adult with an advanced solid tumor such as melanoma, head and neck, liver or kidney cancer. The material sequenced was CD4+ or CD8+ T cells sorted from blood, taken in a trial of the OX40 agonist ivuxolimab. The chain is built from TRBV12-5 and TRBJ1-3; D uncertain. The CDR3 loop reads CASGMSSGNTIYF. DNA of the CDR3: TGTGCTAGTGGTATGAGCTCTGGAAACACCATATATTTT.